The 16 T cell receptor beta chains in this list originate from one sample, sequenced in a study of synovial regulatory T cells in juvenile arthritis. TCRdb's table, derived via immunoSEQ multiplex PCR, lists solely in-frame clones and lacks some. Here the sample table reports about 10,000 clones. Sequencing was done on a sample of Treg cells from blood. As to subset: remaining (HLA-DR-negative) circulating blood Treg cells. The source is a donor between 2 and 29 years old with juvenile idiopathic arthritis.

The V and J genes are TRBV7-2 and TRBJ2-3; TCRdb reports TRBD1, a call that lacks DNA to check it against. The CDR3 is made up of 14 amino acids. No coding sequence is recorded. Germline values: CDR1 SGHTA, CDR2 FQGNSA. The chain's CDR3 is CASSLGGRGDTQYF. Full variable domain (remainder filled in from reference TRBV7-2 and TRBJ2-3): GAGVSQSPSNKVTEKGKDVELRCDPISGHTALYWYRQSLGQGLEFLIYFQGNSAPDKSGLPSDRFSAERTGGSVSTLTIQRTQQEDSAVYLCASSLGGRGDTQYFGPGTRLTVL.

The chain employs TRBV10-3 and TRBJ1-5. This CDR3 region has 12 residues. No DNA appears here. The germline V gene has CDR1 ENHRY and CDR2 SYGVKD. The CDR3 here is CAISQGDQPQHF.

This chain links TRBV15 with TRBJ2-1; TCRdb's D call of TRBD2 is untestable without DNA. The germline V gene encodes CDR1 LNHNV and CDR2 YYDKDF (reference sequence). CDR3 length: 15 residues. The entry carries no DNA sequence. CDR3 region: CATSPPGLGNNEQFF.

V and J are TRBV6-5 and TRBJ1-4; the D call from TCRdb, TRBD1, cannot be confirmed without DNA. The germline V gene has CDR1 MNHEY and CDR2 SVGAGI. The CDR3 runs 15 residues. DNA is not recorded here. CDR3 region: CASGGLSSGREKLFF.

The CDR3 is CASSEGRKNTEAFF. The chain combines TRBV25-1 with TRBJ1-1. Germline V gives CDR1 MGHDK, CDR2 SYGVNS. This CDR3 spans 14 amino acids. This entry has no DNA.

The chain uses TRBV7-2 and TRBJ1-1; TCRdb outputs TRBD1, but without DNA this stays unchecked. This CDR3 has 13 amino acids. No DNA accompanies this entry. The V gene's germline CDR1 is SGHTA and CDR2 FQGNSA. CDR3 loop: CASSSRLNTEAFF.

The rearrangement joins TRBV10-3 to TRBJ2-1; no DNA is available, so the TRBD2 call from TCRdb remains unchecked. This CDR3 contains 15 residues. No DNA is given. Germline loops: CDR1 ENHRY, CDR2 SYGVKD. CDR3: CAISGGGSSYNEQFF.

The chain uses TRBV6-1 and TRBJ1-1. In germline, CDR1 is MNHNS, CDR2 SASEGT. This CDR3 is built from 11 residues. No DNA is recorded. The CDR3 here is CASTVRAEAFF.

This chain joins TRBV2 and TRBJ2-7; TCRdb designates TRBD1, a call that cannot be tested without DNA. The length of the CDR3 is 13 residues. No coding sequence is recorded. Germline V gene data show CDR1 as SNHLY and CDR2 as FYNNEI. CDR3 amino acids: CASSEPRGYEQYF. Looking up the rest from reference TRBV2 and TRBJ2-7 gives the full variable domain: EPEVTQTPSHQVTQMGQEVILRCVPISNHLYFYWYRQILGQKVEFLVSFYNNEISEKSEIFDDQFSVERPDGSNFTLKIRSTKLEDSAMYFCASSEPRGYEQYFGPGTRLTVT.

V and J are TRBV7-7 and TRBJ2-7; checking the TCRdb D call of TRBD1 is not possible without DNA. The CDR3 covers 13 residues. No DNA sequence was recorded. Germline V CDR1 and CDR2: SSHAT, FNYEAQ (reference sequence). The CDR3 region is CASSQDRFDEQYF.

The CDR3 reads CASSLDINEKLFF. This chain connects TRBV5-1 to TRBJ1-4; as DNA is missing, the TRBD1 call by TCRdb cannot be tested. Germline assignment: CDR1 SGHRS and CDR2 YFSETQ. The CDR3 consists of 13 residues. Only the protein is on record.

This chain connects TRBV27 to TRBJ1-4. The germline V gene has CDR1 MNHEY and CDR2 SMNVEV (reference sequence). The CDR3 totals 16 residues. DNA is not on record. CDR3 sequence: CASSTSGPYRSEKLFF.

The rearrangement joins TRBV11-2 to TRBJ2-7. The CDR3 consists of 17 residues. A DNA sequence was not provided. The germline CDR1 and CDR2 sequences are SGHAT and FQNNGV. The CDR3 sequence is CASSLVVWDRNYFKQYF.

This CDR3 is CASSLGTGGGYEQYF. The chain joins TRBV5-4 to TRBJ2-7; TCRdb's D call of TRBD1 is untestable without DNA. CDR1 and CDR2 from the germline V gene are SGHNT and YYREEE (reference sequence). This CDR3 contains 15 residues. No DNA appears here.

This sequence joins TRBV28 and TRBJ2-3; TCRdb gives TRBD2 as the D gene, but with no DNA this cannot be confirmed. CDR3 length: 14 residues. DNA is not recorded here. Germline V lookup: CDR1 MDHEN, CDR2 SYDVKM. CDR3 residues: CASSLSWGADTQYF.

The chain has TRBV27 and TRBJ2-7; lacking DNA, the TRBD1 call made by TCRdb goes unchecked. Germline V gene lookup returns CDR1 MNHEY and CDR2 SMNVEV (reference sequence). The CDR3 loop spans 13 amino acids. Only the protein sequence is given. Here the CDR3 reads CASSLVRGGEQYF.